Below, 20 T cell receptor beta chains from the same sample are listed, as sequenced in a study of OX40 agonist ivuxolimab in advanced cancers. The protocol was immunoSEQ multiplex PCR, while the TCRdb copy is restricted to in-frame clones and leaves out a portion. This sample has approximately 15,000 clones; 75% to 90% occur once, and the top ten carry about 20%. The sequencing here drew on CD4+ or CD8+ T cells sorted from blood, taken in a trial of the OX40 agonist ivuxolimab. The source of these receptors is an adult with an advanced solid tumor such as melanoma, head and neck, liver or kidney cancer.

V usage is TRBV7-9 and J usage is TRBJ2-1; 9 bases line up with TRBD2. Trimming cost V 10 bases and J 9 bases; bases outside gene matches: 10. The CDR3 is 13 amino acids. Germline-derived CDR1 and CDR2 are SEHNR and FQNEAQ (reference sequence). CDR3 bases: TGTGCCAAGGCGGGCGGGAGGGCCTTTGAGCAGTTCTTC. Protein: CAKAGGRAFEQFF.

V usage is TRBV14 and J usage is TRBJ2-1; the match to TRBD2 covers 10 bases. V was clipped by 1 base and J by 0 bases; unmatched bases: 15. CDR1 is SGHDN, CDR2 FVKESK, per germline. This CDR3 region has 21 residues. The CDR3 sequence: CASSQVSSGRAYFDSYNEQFF. The CDR3 DNA sequence: TGTGCCAGCAGCCAAGTATCGAGCGGGAGGGCGTATTTCGACTCCTACAATGAGCAGTTCTTC. Full variable domain (remainder filled in from reference TRBV14 and TRBJ2-1): EAGVTQFPSHSVIEKGQTVTLRCDPISGHDNLYWYRRVMGKEIKFLLHFVKESKQDESGMPNNRFLAERTGGTYSTLKVQPAELEDSGVYFCASSQVSSGRAYFDSYNEQFFGPGTRLTVL.

J is TRBJ2-2 and V is TRBV5-4; 7 positions match TRBD1. This CDR3 has 15 residues. Germline trimming cut 4 bases from V and 5 bases from J; bases unmatched to any gene: 8. Germline V CDR1 and CDR2: SGHNT, YYREEE (reference sequence). CDR3 residues: CASSPDRTGTGELFF. The CDR3 bases are TGTGCCAGCAGCCCGGACAGGACTGGAACCGGGGAGCTGTTTTTT. The full variable domain, in which reference TRBV5-4 and TRBJ2-2 provide the parts outside the CDR3, is ETGVTQSPTHLIKTRGQQVTLRCSSQSGHNTVSWYQQALGQGPQFIFQYYREEENGRGNFPPRFSGLQFPNYSSELNVNALELDDSALYLCASSPDRTGTGELFFGEGSRLTVL.

The CDR3 loop is CASSLGGTKAYNEQFF. CDR3 in DNA: TGTGCCAGCAGCCTAGGCGGTACCAAAGCCTACAATGAGCAGTTCTTC. The chain couples TRBV5-4 to TRBJ2-1; D is undetermined. V gave up 4 bases and J gave up 2 bases, with 16 bases separating them. The CDR3 spans 16 residues. Germline loops: CDR1 SGHNT, CDR2 YYREEE (reference sequence).

The chain couples TRBV9 to TRBJ1-4; D is possibly TRBD1 (5 bases). Trimming removed 4 bases from V and 7 bases from J, with 20 bases in between. CDR1 SGDLS and CDR2 YYNGEE come from the germline V gene. The CDR3 is made up of 16 amino acids. CDR3 in amino acids: CASSPGGAVLGEKLFF. CDR3 nucleotide sequence: TGTGCCAGCAGCCCTGGAGGGGCCGTCCTGGGTGAAAAACTGTTTTTT.

V and J are TRBV11-2 and TRBJ2-3, with 7 nucleotides matching TRBD1. Germline values: CDR1 SGHAT, CDR2 FQNNGV. The CDR3 covers 15 residues. Trimming removed 5 bases from V and 1 base from J; junction bases left unmatched: 6. CDR3 region: CASSEQGWGTDTQYF. CDR3 coding DNA: TGTGCCAGCAGCGAACAGGGGTGGGGCACAGATACGCAGTATTTT.

The rearrangement joins TRBV7-9 to TRBJ2-7, with D perhaps being TRBD1 or TRBD2 (5 bases each). The CDR3 covers 14 residues. V was trimmed by 1 base and J by 0 bases, leaving 7 bases between them. Germline lookup yields CDR1 SEHNR and CDR2 FQNEAQ (reference sequence). CDR3 DNA sequence: TGTGCCAGCAGCTTAGATGGGACCTCCTACGAGCAGTACTTC. Translating it yields CASSLDGTSYEQYF.

This sequence joins TRBV6-5 and TRBJ2-3, with 9 positions matching TRBD1. J lost 6 bases, V lost 4 bases, and 5 bases had no gene match. Germline V gene sequence: CDR1 MNHEY, CDR2 SVGAGI. This CDR3 has 14 amino acids. The CDR3 here is CASSWTGETDTQYF. The CDR3 DNA reads as TGTGCCAGCAGTTGGACAGGGGAGACCGATACGCAGTATTTT.

This sequence joins TRBV11-2 and TRBJ2-1; 10 nucleotides align to TRBD2. CDR1 SGHAT and CDR2 FQNNGV come from the germline V gene. V lost 4 bases, J lost 9 bases, and 9 bases stayed unmatched. The CDR3 is 15 residues long. The CDR3 DNA follows: TGTGCCAGCAGCTCCCAGGGACTAGCGCGGAGTGAGCAGTTCTTC. Protein sequence: CASSSQGLARSEQFF.

The CDR3 protein is CASSPGLAGVRNTGELFF. For the CDR3, the DNA is TGTGCCAGCAGCCCTGGACTAGCGGGAGTGAGGAACACCGGGGAGCTGTTTTTT. V and J are TRBV7-7 and TRBJ2-2; 13 bases align to TRBD2. CDR1 and CDR2 from the germline V gene are SSHAT and FNYEAQ (reference sequence). J was trimmed by 1 base and V by 5 bases; bases with no gene match: 7. The CDR3 spans 18 residues.

With regard to this clone: One end of the junction varies from germline; a read error may be responsible. This chain links TRBV28 with TRBJ2-1; D might be TRBD2 (6 bases). Germline V lookup: CDR1 MDHEN, CDR2 SYDVKM. The CDR3 is 10 residues long. CDR3 sequence reads: CASKGLEEFF. Written as DNA, the CDR3 is TGTGCCAGCAAGGGACTTGAGGAGTTCTTC.

The chain recombines TRBV7-9 with TRBJ2-5; 9 bases line up with TRBD1. This CDR3 has 16 residues. Germline assignment: CDR1 SEHNR and CDR2 FQNEAQ (reference sequence). V trimming: 4 bases; J trimming: 1 base; junction bases outside the gene matches: 7. The CDR3 protein is CASSSSGQGLQETQYF. CDR3 nucleotide sequence: TGTGCCAGCAGCTCAAGTGGACAGGGGCTCCAAGAGACCCAGTACTTC.

This clone was detected once. The chain joins TRBV2 to TRBJ1-6; 9 bases map to TRBD1. This CDR3 has 14 amino acids. The germline gives CDR1 SNHLY, CDR2 FYNNEI. With 8 bases clipped from V and 10 bases from J, the junction kept 9 bases outside the gene matches. The CDR3: CASGRDRDLSPLHF. The CDR3 nucleotides are TGTGCCAGCGGCCGGGACAGGGATCTATCACCCCTCCACTTT.

The J gene is TRBJ2-2, the V gene TRBV7-8, with unresolved D. CDR3 length: 13 amino acids. V was trimmed by 7 bases and J by 5 bases, leaving 11 bases between them. The germline V gene encodes CDR1 SGHVS and CDR2 FQNEAQ. The CDR3 reads CASTTLGTGELFF. The CDR3 DNA is TGTGCCAGCACCACGCTTGGAACCGGGGAGCTGTTTTTT.

J is TRBJ2-7 and V is TRBV10-3, with 8 bases that match TRBD1. In germline, CDR1 is ENHRY, CDR2 SYGVKD. V shed 6 bases, J shed 4 bases, and the junction held 8 bases outside the gene matches. The CDR3 contains 14 residues. CDR3 sequence: CAIREGDRTYEQYF. CDR3 bases: TGTGCCATCAGAGAAGGGGACAGGACGTACGAGCAGTACTTC.

This rearrangement joins TRBV6-1 to TRBJ2-7; 7 nucleotides align to TRBD1. The CDR3 has 15 amino acids. After removal of 0 bases from V and 2 bases from J, the junction contained 4 bases not matched to a gene. CDR1 is MNHNS and CDR2 is SASEGT in the germline V gene. The chain's CDR3 is CASSEAPTGPYEQYF. CDR3 bases: TGTGCCAGCAGTGAAGCCCCGACAGGGCCCTACGAGCAGTACTTC.

This clone was observed a few times. The chain carries TRBV7-6 and TRBJ1-5, with D possibly matching TRBD1 (6 bases). The V end was cut by 0 bases, the J end by 6 bases, with 15 bases between. The CDR3 runs 16 residues. Per the germline V gene, CDR1 is SGHVS and CDR2 is FNYEAQ. The DNA of the CDR3 is TGTGCCAGCAGCTTAGCAGGGACATCGGGGCGTCAGCCCCAGCATTTT. Its protein product is CASSLAGTSGRQPQHF.

V is TRBV6-1 and J is TRBJ2-5, with D unclear. Trimming took 2 bases from V and 0 from J, leaving 7 bases between them. Germline lookup yields CDR1 MNHNS and CDR2 SASEGT. This CDR3 contains 14 residues. Here the CDR3 reads CASSERAYQETQYF. CDR3 bases: TGTGCCAGCAGTGAACGGGCGTACCAAGAGACCCAGTACTTC.

The J gene is TRBJ2-1, the V gene TRBV4-2; possibly TRBD2 for D (6 bases). The ends were cut back, 0 bases at V and 7 bases at J, with 13 bases in the middle. CDR1 is LGHNA and CDR2 is YNFKEQ in the germline V gene. The CDR3 is 15 amino acids. The CDR3 reads CASSQDYGSLNEQFF. In DNA, the CDR3 is TGTGCCAGCAGCCAAGATTACGGGAGTTTAAATGAGCAGTTCTTC.

This clone was recorded only once. The J gene is TRBJ2-1, the V gene TRBV7-2; 7 bases match TRBD2. The CDR3 runs 15 residues. In germline, CDR1 is SGHTA, CDR2 FQGNSA. V shed 2 bases, J shed 12 bases, and the junction held 13 bases outside the gene matches. The DNA for the CDR3 is TGTGCCAGCAGCTTAATGGGGGGAGGGCCGGTGGGGCAGTTCTTC. This gives the protein CASSLMGGGPVGQFF.